Below, one TCR beta chain is given with its context. The antigen remains unidentified. This sample was included in a study of T cell responses to AZD1222 COVID-19 vaccine. Profiled with immunoSEQ multiplex PCR; TCRdb holds only in-frame clones, not every one. This sample has some 130,000 clones, with approximately 90% found just once. This CDR3 has 16 amino acids. The J segment lost 2 bases and the V segment lost 5 bases, leaving 10 bases of the junction unmatched. The germline CDR1 and CDR2 sequences are SGHNT and YENEEA. Study conclusions and caveats: White British people made up most donors, females outnumbered males, and clonal diversity was possibly underestimated.

The source of this sequence is an adult in good health. The gene calls are TRBV11-3 and TRBJ1-1; 8 bases are a match to TRBD1. This specimen was peripheral blood, taken on day 0 of AZD1222 vaccination. In nucleotides, the CDR3 is TGTGCCAGCAGCCACGGGACAGGCACCAGTAACACTGAAGCTTTCTTT. It yields the protein CASSHGTGTSNTEAFF. The variable domain in full, with the rest retrieved from reference TRBV11-3 and TRBJ1-1, is EAGVVQSPRYKIIEKKQPVAFWCNPISGHNTLYWYLQNLGQGPELLIRYENEEAVDDSQLPKDRFSAERLKGVDSTLKIQPAELGDSAVYLCASSHGTGTSNTEAFFGQGTRLTVV.